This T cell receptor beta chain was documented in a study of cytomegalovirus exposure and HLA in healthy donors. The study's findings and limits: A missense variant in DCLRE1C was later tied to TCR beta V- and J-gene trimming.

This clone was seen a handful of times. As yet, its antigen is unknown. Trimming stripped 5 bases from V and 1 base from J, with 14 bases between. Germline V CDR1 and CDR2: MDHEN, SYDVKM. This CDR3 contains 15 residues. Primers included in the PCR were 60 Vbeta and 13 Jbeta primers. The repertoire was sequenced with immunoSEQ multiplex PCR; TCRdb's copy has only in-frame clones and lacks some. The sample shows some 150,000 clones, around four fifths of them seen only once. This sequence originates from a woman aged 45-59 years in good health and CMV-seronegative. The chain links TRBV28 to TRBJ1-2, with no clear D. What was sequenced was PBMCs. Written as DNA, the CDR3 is TGTGCCAGCAGTACTTACGGGGAACTTAACTATGGCTACACCTTC. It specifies CASSTYGELNYGYTF.